Presented here are 26 T cell receptor beta chains from one specimen sequenced in a study of T cells after posttransplantation cyclophosphamide. TCRdb's copy holds only in-frame clones and misses some; the assay was immunoSEQ multiplex PCR. The table records a few thousand clones, around 93% of them present only once. Sequencing was carried out using CD4+ T cells sorted from bone marrow. Receptors were obtained from a woman in her sixties or seventies in good health, CMV-negative, and a related stem cell transplant donor.

The chain uses TRBV18 and TRBJ2-2, with D possibly being TRBD1 (6 bases). V lost 3 bases to trimming and J lost 0 bases, with 17 bases between them. This CDR3 is built from 18 residues. Looked up from germline, CDR1 is KGHSH and CDR2 is LQKENI. The CDR3 bases are TGTGCCAGCTCACCGATCCCACCGGGACACACGAACACCGGGGAGCTGTTTTTT. This codes for CASSPIPPGHTNTGELFF. The full variable domain, completed using reference TRBV18 and TRBJ2-2, is NAGVMQNPRHLVRRRGQEARLRCSPMKGHSHVYWYRQLPEEGLKFMVYLQKENIIDESGMPKERFSAEFPKEGPSILRIQQVVRGDSAAYFCASSPIPPGHTNTGELFFGEGSRLTVL.

The chain has TRBV30 and TRBJ1-1; unclear D gene. The germline V gene has CDR1 GTSNPN and CDR2 SVGIG (reference sequence). The V and J ends lost 0 bases and 5 bases respectively, with 4 bases between them. The CDR3 consists of 11 residues. The CDR3 sequence is CAWSVQTEAFF. Written as DNA, the CDR3 is TGTGCCTGGAGTGTACAGACTGAAGCTTTCTTT.

The chain employs TRBV7-8 and TRBJ2-2; D may be TRBD2 (6 bases). Germline V gives CDR1 SGHVS, CDR2 FQNEAQ. V was trimmed by 5 bases and J by 1 base, leaving 20 bases between them. This CDR3 has 18 amino acids. CDR3 nucleotide sequence: TGTGCCAGCAGCCCACTCTACAGACTTAGCGGGAACACCGGGGAGCTGTTTTTT. Its protein is CASSPLYRLSGNTGELFF.

The rearrangement uses TRBV27 and TRBJ2-2; no clear D gene. The V gene's germline CDR1 is MNHEY and CDR2 SMNVEV (reference sequence). The CDR3 covers 13 residues. Trimming removed 4 bases at V and 6 bases at J, with 9 bases between. Written as DNA, the CDR3 is TGTGCCAGCAGTTCCTACTATGCCGGGGAGCTGTTTTTT. Its translation is CASSSYYAGELFF.

This sequence joins TRBV29-1 and TRBJ2-5; 7 bases match TRBD1. Germline assignment: CDR1 SQVTM and CDR2 ANQGSEA. This CDR3 has 11 amino acids. With V trimmed by 7 bases and J by 4 bases, 3 bases remained unmatched. CDR3 loop: CSDRDRETQYF. The CDR3 region has the DNA TGCAGCGACCGGGACAGAGAGACCCAGTACTTC.

The sample holds one count of this clone. The chain combines TRBV28 with TRBJ2-2; 7 positions match TRBD2. CDR3 length: 15 residues. Germline trimming cut 6 bases from V and 3 bases from J; bases unmatched to any gene: 7. Germline-derived CDR1 and CDR2 are MDHEN and SYDVKM. CDR3 loop: CASRPSRGDTGELFF. The DNA of the CDR3 is TGTGCCAGCAGACCTTCCCGGGGGGACACCGGGGAGCTGTTTTTT.

The CDR3 spells CASSPNRGGQTDTQYF. DNA for the CDR3: TGTGCCAGCAGTCCCAATCGGGGGGGCCAAACAGATACGCAGTATTTT. The V call is TRBV28, the J call TRBJ2-3; 8 bases align to TRBD2. Germline V lookup: CDR1 MDHEN, CDR2 SYDVKM. Trimming at V came to 5 bases and at J to 3 bases, leaving 10 bases not matched to a gene. This CDR3 region has 16 residues. Full variable domain (missing parts from reference TRBV28 and TRBJ2-3): DVKVTQSSRYLVKRTGEKVFLECVQDMDHENMFWYRQDPGLGLRLIYFSYDVKMKEKGDIPEGYSVSREKKERFSLILESASTNQTSMYLCASSPNRGGQTDTQYFGPGTRLTVL.

The chain combines TRBV15 with TRBJ2-6; tentative D call: TRBD1 (5 bases). The germline V gene has CDR1 LNHNV and CDR2 YYDKDF (reference sequence). The CDR3 extends over 18 amino acids. Trimming left V 0 bases short and J 0 bases short, with 12 bases between. CDR3 sequence reads: CATSRERAGHSGANVLTF. The CDR3 DNA reads TGTGCCACCAGCAGAGAAAGGGCAGGACACTCTGGGGCCAACGTCCTGACTTTC.

The chain joins TRBV4-1 to TRBJ1-2, with no clear D. The CDR3 sequence is 15 residues long. CDR1 MGHRA and CDR2 YSYEKL come from the germline V gene. Trimming left V 0 bases short and J 3 bases short, with 11 bases between. In DNA, the CDR3 is TGCGCCAGCAGCCAAGATAACAGTTGGGACTATGGCTACACCTTC. Encoded protein: CASSQDNSWDYGYTF.

The chain uses TRBV10-3 and TRBJ2-1; 10 bases agree with TRBD2. From germline, CDR1 is ENHRY and CDR2 SYGVKD. CDR3 length equals 16 residues. The ends lost 2 bases at V and 9 bases at J; junction bases unmatched: 10. The CDR3 nucleotides are TGTGCCATCAGTGAGGGCCCAGCGGGGGGGCCTACTGAGCAGTTCTTC. Protein sequence: CAISEGPAGGPTEQFF.

The chain is built from TRBV11-2 and TRBJ2-1; 7 nucleotides line up with TRBD1. Trimming removed 4 bases from V and 12 bases from J; junction bases left unmatched: 6. Germline values: CDR1 SGHAT, CDR2 FQNNGV. This CDR3 spans 12 amino acids. CDR3 DNA sequence: TGTGCCAGCAGCTCGCAACCAGGGGGGCAGTTCTTC. Translation: CASSSQPGGQFF.

The chain combines TRBV5-5 with TRBJ2-5; 9 nucleotides agree with TRBD1. Germline CDR1 is SGHKS and CDR2 is YYEKEE (reference sequence). With 2 bases clipped from V and 3 bases from J, the junction kept 2 bases outside the gene matches. The CDR3 loop spans 14 amino acids. CDR3 amino acids: CASSFGTGKETQYF. In DNA form, the CDR3 reads TGTGCCAGCAGCTTTGGGACAGGGAAAGAGACCCAGTACTTC.

This rearrangement joins TRBV4-3 to TRBJ1-1; TRBD1 might be the D (6 bases). This CDR3 spans 13 amino acids. Germline-derived CDR1 and CDR2 are LGHNA and YSLEER. V was shortened by 1 base and J by 10 bases, with 13 bases between the two germline ends. The CDR3 DNA reads as TGCGCCAGCAGCCAAGCCCTAGGACAGATAGCTTTCTTT. Amino acids: CASSQALGQIAFF.

The chain joins TRBV6-5 to TRBJ2-1; D is perhaps TRBD2 (6 bases). The V gene lost 6 bases and the J gene lost 9 bases, with 21 bases spanning the gap. CDR1 is MNHEY and CDR2 is SVGAGI in the germline V gene. The CDR3 consists of 15 residues. In nucleotides, the CDR3 is TGTGCCAGCAGGCCCGTAGGGTTTAGCGGAGGTGAGCAGTTCTTC. Translation gives CASRPVGFSGGEQFF.

This chain joins TRBV28 and TRBJ2-3, with D possibly being TRBD2 (6 bases). CDR3 length: 15 residues. Trimming cost V 5 bases and J 0 bases, with 12 bases left between them. Germline assignment: CDR1 MDHEN and CDR2 SYDVKM. CDR3: CASSLGGVSTDTQYF. As DNA, the CDR3 is TGTGCCAGCAGTCTCGGCGGGGTGAGCACAGATACGCAGTATTTT.

The CDR3: CASSVKGQNTEAFF. CDR3 nucleotides: TGTGCCAGCAGCGTAAAGGGGCAGAACACTGAAGCTTTCTTT. V and J are TRBV9 and TRBJ1-1; perhaps TRBD1 as D (5 bases). The germline V gene has CDR1 SGDLS and CDR2 YYNGEE. Trimming left V 1 base short and J 1 base short, with 8 bases between. CDR3 length: 14 amino acids.

This CDR3 is CASSGLAGGDGEQFF. For the CDR3, the DNA is TGTGCCAGCAGTGGACTAGCGGGGGGCGACGGTGAGCAGTTCTTC. The J gene is TRBJ2-1, the V gene TRBV6-1, with TRBD2 identical over 13 bases. V lost 4 bases, J lost 9 bases, and 6 bases stayed unmatched. Germline assignment: CDR1 MNHNS and CDR2 SASEGT. CDR3 length: 15 amino acids.

In DNA form, the CDR3 reads TGCGCCAGCAGCTTGACCGGGAGCGGCTACTACGAGCAGTACTTC. Translating gives CASSLTGSGYYEQYF. The rearrangement uses TRBV5-1 and TRBJ2-7; perhaps TRBD2 as D (6 bases). CDR1 is SGHRS and CDR2 is YFSETQ in the germline V gene. The CDR3 loop spans 15 amino acids. V was trimmed by 1 base and J by 3 bases, leaving 14 bases between them.

V and J are TRBV5-4 and TRBJ2-3, with a possible D match to TRBD2 (6 bases). The germline V gene has CDR1 SGHNT and CDR2 YYREEE (reference sequence). CDR3 length: 14 amino acids. Deletions cut 2 bases from V and 6 bases from J, with 13 bases between. The CDR3 protein is CASSFRELSDTQYF. CDR3 nucleotides: TGTGCCAGCAGCTTCCGGGAGCTTTCTGATACGCAGTATTTT.

This clone was found once. The chain employs TRBV6-5 and TRBJ1-6; 8 nucleotides agree with TRBD1. This CDR3 is 14 amino acids long. Per the germline V gene, CDR1 is MNHEY and CDR2 is SVGAGI. With 10 bases clipped from V and 4 bases from J, the junction kept 6 bases outside the gene matches. The CDR3 region is CATSRDRYNSPLHF. The DNA for the CDR3 is TGTGCCACCTCTCGGGACAGGTATAATTCACCCCTCCACTTT.

The chain combines TRBV5-1 with TRBJ2-1; weak D call: TRBD1 (6 bases). Trimming removed 2 bases from V and 9 bases from J, with 15 bases in between. Germline assignment: CDR1 SGHRS and CDR2 YFSETQ. The CDR3 has 14 residues. This CDR3 reads CASSFWGRGGEQFF. The CDR3, as DNA: TGCGCCAGCAGCTTTTGGGGCCGAGGGGGTGAGCAGTTCTTC.

V and J are TRBV18 and TRBJ1-5, with 8 bases aligning to TRBD1. The CDR3 contains 14 residues. The germline CDR1 and CDR2 sequences are KGHSH and LQKENI. With 2 bases clipped from V and 5 bases from J, the junction kept 2 bases outside the gene matches. CDR3 amino acids: CASSPDRGYQPQHF. The CDR3 nucleotides read TGTGCCAGCTCACCAGACAGGGGATATCAGCCCCAGCATTTT.

In nucleotides, the CDR3 is TGTGCCAGCATCCCGCCAGGGATAGGTGTGGGCTACACCTTC. Translated: CASIPPGIGVGYTF. V gene TRBV5-8 combines with J gene TRBJ1-2, with D tentatively TRBD1 (5 bases). The CDR3 is made up of 14 amino acids. CDR1 and CDR2 (germline): SGHTS, YDEGEE. V shed 6 bases and J shed 8 bases, with 20 bases lying between them.

The chain carries TRBV4-1 and TRBJ2-5; D possibly corresponds to TRBD1 (5 bases). The J call may be mistaken, given a closer DNA end match to TRBJ2-7. CDR1 is MGHRA and CDR2 is YSYEKL in the germline V gene. CDR3 size: 15 residues. In nucleotides, the CDR3 is TGCGCCAGCAGCCAAGATAGCAAGGGGCGGTACGAGCAGTACTTC. Translated, it gives CASSQDSKGRYEQYF.

The chain couples TRBV7-2 to TRBJ2-1, with TRBD2 matching over 11 bases. Germline V gene data show CDR1 as SGHTA and CDR2 as FQGNSA. This CDR3 contains 17 residues. With 5 bases clipped from V and 9 bases from J, the junction kept 15 bases outside the gene matches. In DNA form, the CDR3 reads TGTGCCAGCAGCGTAGGTCTTAGCGGGGGGGTAAACGGTGAGCAGTTCTTC. This sequence encodes CASSVGLSGGVNGEQFF.

The chain employs TRBV5-1 and TRBJ2-3, with D hard to call. The CDR3 has 15 amino acids. Trimming left V 0 bases short and J 0 bases short, with 8 bases between. Germline V gene data show CDR1 as SGHRS and CDR2 as YFSETQ. The CDR3 bases are TGCGCCAGCAGCTTGGAGCGAATAAGCACAGATACGCAGTATTTT. Translated: CASSLERISTDTQYF.